This T cell receptor (beta chain) came from a study of vaccination and CD4 T cells after COVID-19. The treatment here: approximately 9-day PBMC culture with coronavirus spike peptide pools or control peptides (ViraFEST assay). Expansion of antigen-specific T cells with peptide pools by ViraFEST preceded sequencing of TCRs. V dropped 8 bases and J dropped 0 bases, with 20 bases sitting between them. The CDR3 is 17 residues long. Sequencing of cultured CD4+ T cell DNA used the Oncomine TCR Beta short-read assay. TCRdb independently ran MiXCR on the PCR reads; one entry per CDR3 protein. The table records 1,500 to 2,500 distinct CDR3 sequences, 50% to 65% of them present only once. A word on this clonotype: Its antigen is as yet unknown.

Sequenced here: CD4+ T cells from blood, cultured in vitro, sampled after SARS-CoV-2 vaccination. The sequence derives from a human donor who had recovered from COVID-19. The V and J genes are TRBV23-1 and TRBJ2-1, with D perhaps matching TRBD2 (6 bases). TRBV23-1 is an open reading frame, and its role is uncertain. The CDR3 sequence: CASGVILMGGSYNEQFF. CDR3 in DNA: TGCGCCAGCGGGGTTATTTTGATGGGGGGCTCCTACAATGAGCAGTTCTTC.